A selection of T cell receptor beta chains follows, all from one sample in a study of shared clonotypes between healthy human individuals. Using immunoSEQ multiplex PCR, the repertoire was profiled, and TCRdb retains in-frame clones only, with some absent. This table has a few million clones, 93% appearing once. The sample comprised naive CD4+ T cells from PBMCs. The receptor source for this set is a man aged 18 to 29 in good health. Some clones in this sample may be carry-over from other donors' samples. Each CDR3 is given with its conserved first and last residue. The order of the fields is V gene, J gene, CDR3 protein.

>TRBV4-3|TRBJ2-1
CASSQDPGLAGIF
>TRBV7-7|TRBJ2-3
CASSQTSGRAVDTQYF
>TRBV9|TRBJ2-1
CASSVVGGASYNEQFF
>TRBV28|TRBJ2-7
CASSSPAGGVYEQYF
>TRBV27|TRBJ1-2
CASRPTGASGYTF
>TRBV28|TRBJ2-1
CASIGRVDEQFF
>TRBV27|TRBJ2-7
CASSPGTWSSYEQYF
>TRBV7-2|TRBJ2-6
CASSTRTGTGSSGANVLTF
>TRBV29-1|TRBJ1-1
CSVGRSGTEAFF
>TRBV15|TRBJ1-5
CATSRDGSRLGAPQHF
>TRBV5-1|TRBJ2-5
CASSSTQYQETQYF
>TRBV28|TRBJ2-7
CASSPGTRGGEQYF
>TRBV27|TRBJ2-7
CASSFSASSGGPYEQYF
>TRBV27|TRBJ2-1
CASSLGAVRYNEQFF
>TRBV28|TRBJ2-7
CASSSSGLAGAYEQYF
>TRBV6-5|TRBJ1-2
CASSYSKGWGAIGYTF
>TRBV28|TRBJ1-1
CASSRTQGDTEAFF
>TRBV28|TRBJ1-5
CASSFLQGSQPQHF
>TRBV29-1|TRBJ2-1
CSVVLGTQFF
>TRBV18|TRBJ1-1
CASSPRTDTEAFF
>TRBV19|TRBJ1-3
CASSTTGAGNTIYF
>TRBV11-2|TRBJ2-7
CASSATGFYEQYF
>TRBV5-3|TRBJ2-7
CARSLTLGSGTGSGPYEQYF
>TRBV27|TRBJ2-1
CASSWLAGEEEQFF
>TRBV4-1|TRBJ2-7
CASSQAPSVAYEQYF
>TRBV7-9|TRBJ2-4
CASSLFTGAKNIQYF
>TRBV11-2|TRBJ2-1
CASSLVGGQGRDEQFF
>TRBV29-1|TRBJ2-3
CSVELGQGADTQYF
>TRBV6-6|TRBJ1-5
CASTDRRNQPQHF
>TRBV15|TRBJ1-2
CATSRGQVEYGYTF
>TRBV18|TRBJ1-3
CASSPAGGTSGNTIYF
>TRBV6-5|TRBJ2-1
CASSYSPTAPQFF
>TRBV5-1|TRBJ2-7
CASSLGALYEQYF
>TRBV7-3|TRBJ2-3
CASSVSQGPGDTQYF
>TRBV7-9|TRBJ1-2
CASSPVLGADYGYTF
>TRBV7-9|TRBJ2-6
CASSFTGSGANVLTF
>TRBV27|TRBJ2-7
CASSYFPRISWYEQYF
>TRBV2|TRBJ2-6
CASSELTPRAGANVLTF
>TRBV5-6|TRBJ1-5
CASSLEGRGLEQPQHF
>TRBV11-2|TRBJ2-7
CASELQGQSYYEQYF
>TRBV4-1|TRBJ2-1
CASSQPGTSGPLGEQFF
>TRBV5-1|TRBJ2-4
CASSLAGASTKNIQYF
>TRBV19|TRBJ2-3
CASSPPGVSTDTQYF
>TRBV18|TRBJ2-7
CASSPRTYEQYF
>TRBV6-1|TRBJ2-7
CASSGSSGLAEMYEQYF
>TRBV5-1|TRBJ1-1
CASSSTPGGTEAFF